This T cell receptor beta chain was obtained from a study of control samples from healthy donors and cancer patients (dated by TCRdb to the early 2020s). V has 6 bases trimmed and J has 10 bases trimmed; junction bases matching no gene number 19. The germline V gene supplies CDR1 KGHSH and CDR2 LQKENI. The CDR3 has 18 amino acids, counting the end cysteine and phenylalanine. CDR3 DNA is the only sequence kept; it has 54 bases, read in frame from the first base. Receptors were amplified or captured by the immunoSEQ multiplex PCR assay. Imported from immuneACCESS, the table was reduced by TCRdb to in-frame sequences with V and J called. These copies leave out some clones; in studies compared against another copy, an unresolved V gene accounts for under half, and the cause of the remainder is not known. This sample is represented by about 250,000 clones; approximately 80% of them were singletons. The ten top clones hold about 14% of the sample.

This clone has only a few counts. The antigen it binds to is not known. No clone much larger than this one lies a single base away; base qualities are absent. This chain joins TRBV18 to TRBJ1-6; 9 junctional bases match TRBD1. This TCR derives from an older woman with lung cancer. The sample comprised PBMCs. The sequenced DNA is TGTGCCAGCTCGCCCTACGAGCCACAGGGGGCGACTCACTCACCCCTCCACTTT. Protein translation: CASSPYEPQGATHSPLHF. The entire variable domain, with the stretches around the CDR3 drawn from the reference TRBV18 and TRBJ1-6 proteins, is NAGVMQNPRHLVRRRGQEARLRCSPMKGHSHVYWYRQLPEEGLKFMVYLQKENIIDESGMPKERFSAEFPKEGPSILRIQQVVRGDSAAYFCASSPYEPQGATHSPLHFGNGTRLTVT.